Following are 27 T cell receptor beta chains from one sample sequenced in a study of blood T cell repertoires in COVID-19. Produced via immunoSEQ multiplex PCR; TCRdb's table is partial and in-frame only. The table includes approximately 140,000 clones, 85% to 90% detected once. The sample consisted of peripheral blood. The receptors were gathered from a woman between 40 and 55 years old with acute or convalescent COVID-19.

The gene calls are TRBV4-3 and TRBJ1-2, with TRBD1 as a possible D gene (6 bases). V lost 2 bases to trimming and J lost 0 bases, with 16 bases between them. This CDR3 contains 17 residues. CDR1 is LGHNA and CDR2 is YSLEER in the germline V gene. The CDR3 nucleotides are TGCGCCAGCAGCCAACGCTTACGGGACACTCCTAACTATGGCTACACCTTC. Residues: CASSQRLRDTPNYGYTF.

This sequence joins TRBV6-1 and TRBJ2-3; 10 nucleotides match TRBD2. The trim removed 8 bases at V and 1 base at J, leaving 3 bases unmatched. CDR3 length equals 14 residues. Germline-derived CDR1 and CDR2 are MNHNS and SASEGT. The CDR3 region is CASLGLAGTDTQYF. The CDR3, as DNA: TGTGCCAGCCTAGGACTAGCGGGCACAGATACGCAGTATTTT.

The chain employs TRBV30 and TRBJ2-1; D possibly corresponds to TRBD1 (5 bases). This CDR3 has 11 residues. The germline V and J ends were trimmed by 3 bases and 5 bases, with 5 bases remaining between them. Germline V gene sequence: CDR1 GTSNPN, CDR2 SVGIG (reference sequence). The CDR3 spells CAWRQDNEQFF. Here the CDR3 DNA reads TGTGCCTGGAGACAGGACAATGAGCAGTTCTTC.

This clone was seen a handful of times. This chain links TRBV6-2 or TRBV6-3 with TRBJ1-5; TRBD1 aligns across 8 bases. The CDR3 length is 18 residues. Germline-derived CDR1 and CDR2 are MNHEY and SVGEGT. J gave up 0 bases and V 6 bases, and 13 bases lay outside the gene matches. CDR3 nucleotides: TGTGCCAGCAGCCCTTCCCTGAGGACAGGGCATAGCAATCAGCCCCAGCATTTT. Translating it yields CASSPSLRTGHSNQPQHF.

The V call is TRBV5-6, the J call TRBJ1-1; TRBD1 matches 7 bases. The CDR3 runs to 15 residues. Germline CDR1 reads SGHDT; CDR2 reads YYEEEE. The ends lost 2 bases at V and 0 bases at J; junction bases unmatched: 4. The CDR3: CASSFRGTVNTEAFF. For the CDR3, the DNA is TGTGCCAGCAGCTTCCGTGGGACAGTGAACACTGAAGCTTTCTTT.

This chain links TRBV29-1 with TRBJ1-2; 12 bases are shared with TRBD1. The germline CDR1 and CDR2 sequences are SQVTM and ANQGSEA. The CDR3 has 13 residues. Trimming at V came to 5 bases and at J to 7 bases, leaving 5 bases not matched to a gene. Here the CDR3 reads CSVPGQGALGYTF. CDR3 in DNA: TGCAGCGTTCCGGGACAGGGGGCGCTTGGCTACACCTTC. Combining the CDR3 with reference TRBV29-1 and TRBJ1-2 gives the whole variable domain SAVISQKPSRDICQRGTSLTIQCQVDSQVTMMFWYRQQPGQSLTLIATANQGSEATYESGFVIDKFPISRPNLTFSTLTVSNMSPEDSSIYLCSVPGQGALGYTFGSGTRLTVV.

The genes are TRBV19 and TRBJ1-4; TRBD1 matches 7 bases. In germline, CDR1 is LNHDA, CDR2 SQIVND (reference sequence). The CDR3 length is 18 residues. V was pared by 4 bases and J by 0 bases, with 11 bases of the junction left unmatched. DNA for the CDR3: TGTGCCAGTAGTAAAGGGGACAGAAATCCTGCAACTAATGAAAAACTGTTTTTT. It encodes CASSKGDRNPATNEKLFF. The entire variable domain, with the rest obtained from reference TRBV19 and TRBJ1-4, is as follows: DGGITQSPKYLFRKEGQNVTLSCEQNLNHDAMYWYRQDPGQGLRLIYYSQIVNDFQKGDIAEGYSVSREKKESFPLTVTSAQKNPTAFYLCASSKGDRNPATNEKLFFGSGTQLSVL.

This clone was counted a single time. V is TRBV28 and J is TRBJ1-1; 8 nucleotides agree with TRBD1. With V trimmed by 5 bases and J by 0 bases, 5 bases remained unmatched. The CDR3 totals 15 residues. Germline V gives CDR1 MDHEN, CDR2 SYDVKM. The chain's CDR3 is CASSRGQVMNTEAFF. CDR3 nucleotides: TGTGCCAGCAGTAGGGGACAGGTCATGAACACTGAAGCTTTCTTT. Using reference TRBV28 and TRBJ1-1 for the parts outside the CDR3, the full variable domain is DVKVTQSSRYLVKRTGEKVFLECVQDMDHENMFWYRQDPGLGLRLIYFSYDVKMKEKGDIPEGYSVSREKKERFSLILESASTNQTSMYLCASSRGQVMNTEAFFGQGTRLTVV.

The chain joins TRBV27 to TRBJ2-1; possibly TRBD2 for D (6 bases). CDR3 size: 15 residues. Germline V lookup: CDR1 MNHEY, CDR2 SMNVEV (reference sequence). Trimming removed 4 bases at V and 1 base at J, with 11 bases between. This CDR3 is CASSSGGGSYNEQFF. DNA of the CDR3: TGTGCCAGCAGTTCCGGGGGTGGGTCCTACAATGAGCAGTTCTTC.

The chain couples TRBV7-2 to TRBJ1-1, with D perhaps matching TRBD1 (6 bases). The CDR3 totals 14 residues. The V end lost 2 bases, the J end lost 8 bases, and 15 bases lay between the germline ends. CDR1 SGHTA and CDR2 FQGNSA come from the germline V gene. As DNA, the CDR3 is TGTGCCAGCAGCTTATCCTGGGAGAGGGGGGAAGCTTTCTTT. Residues: CASSLSWERGEAFF.

The chain is built from TRBV18 and TRBJ1-1; TRBD1 matches at 9 bases. From germline, CDR1 is KGHSH and CDR2 LQKENI. The CDR3 is 16 amino acids. V dropped 4 bases and J dropped 0; count of bases not matched to a gene: 6. DNA for the CDR3: TGTGCCAGCTCACTGGGACAGGGTCTAATGAACACTGAAGCTTTCTTT. It codes for CASSLGQGLMNTEAFF.

The chain uses TRBV5-1 and TRBJ2-5; D may be TRBD2 (6 bases). The germline gives CDR1 SGHRS, CDR2 YFSETQ. The length of the CDR3 is 13 residues. With 1 base removed from V and 5 bases from J, the gap between germline ends came to 9 bases. CDR3 nucleotide sequence: TGCGCCAGCAGCTTGACCGGAGGGGAGACCCAGTACTTC. Translated: CASSLTGGETQYF.

The chain employs TRBV28 and TRBJ2-7; D unresolved. The CDR3 length is 14 residues. V lost 4 bases and J 1 base, leaving 11 bases between the germline ends. Germline-derived CDR1 and CDR2 are MDHEN and SYDVKM. The CDR3: CASSSPPRSYEQYF. In DNA form, the CDR3 reads TGTGCCAGCAGTTCCCCACCCAGATCCTACGAGCAGTACTTC.

The chain recombines TRBV4-3 with TRBJ1-1; the D gene is possibly TRBD1 (6 bases). Germline V gene lookup returns CDR1 LGHNA and CDR2 YSLEER. This CDR3 is built from 16 residues. V dropped 1 base and J dropped 7 bases, with 19 bases sitting between them. The CDR3 loop reads CASSQGLGAFSFEAFF. The CDR3 nucleotides are TGCGCCAGCAGCCAAGGGTTGGGGGCTTTTTCCTTTGAAGCTTTCTTT.

The gene calls are TRBV9 and TRBJ2-1, with TRBD2 matching 10 bases. This CDR3 has 15 amino acids. V trimming: 3 bases; J trimming: 6 bases; junction bases outside the gene matches: 6. Germline V gene lookup returns CDR1 SGDLS and CDR2 YYNGEE. The CDR3 loop is CASSAGTSETNEQFF. The CDR3 DNA reads TGTGCCAGCAGCGCCGGGACTAGCGAGACCAATGAGCAGTTCTTC.

The chain couples TRBV2 to TRBJ1-5; 9 bases are a match to TRBD1. Germline V lookup: CDR1 SNHLY, CDR2 FYNNEI. The CDR3 extends over 13 amino acids. V gave up 6 bases and J gave up 4 bases; unmatched junction bases: 1. This CDR3 reads CASRGTGNQPQHF. The DNA for the CDR3 is TGTGCCAGCAGAGGGACAGGGAATCAGCCCCAGCATTTT.

This clone has more than one count but fewer than ten. This sequence joins TRBV4-1 and TRBJ1-2, with D tentatively TRBD1 (5 bases). With 4 bases removed from V and 1 base from J, the gap between germline ends came to 16 bases. The CDR3 is 16 amino acids. CDR1 and CDR2 from the germline V gene are MGHRA and YSYEKL. CDR3 in DNA: TGCGCCAGCAGCCCCCAGGGTGGGGGGATTAACTATGGCTACACCTTC. Encoded protein: CASSPQGGGINYGYTF.

The J gene is TRBJ2-3, the V gene TRBV7-9; 7 bases fit TRBD1. With V trimmed by 1 base and J by 2 bases, 12 bases remained unmatched. The germline gives CDR1 SEHNR, CDR2 FQNEAQ (reference sequence). The CDR3 length is 18 residues. This CDR3 reads CASSLGLIGRGITDTQYF. CDR3 DNA sequence: TGTGCCAGCAGCTTAGGGCTTATCGGCAGGGGGATCACAGATACGCAGTATTTT.

J is TRBJ2-3 and V is TRBV12-3 or TRBV12-4; D might be TRBD2 (6 bases). V was cut by 6 bases and J by 6 bases, with 13 bases left in between. The CDR3 length is 13 residues. The CDR3 coding sequence is TGTGCCAGCAGATTTTCGGGGGTGGATACGCAGTATTTT. The encoded protein is CASRFSGVDTQYF.

The chain employs TRBV7-6 and TRBJ1-3; 7 bases align to TRBD1. Germline CDR1 reads SGHVS; CDR2 reads FNYEAQ. J lost 2 bases, V lost 4 bases, and 8 bases had no gene match. This CDR3 region has 16 residues. The CDR3 nucleotides read TGTGCCAGCAGCTGGGACTCAGGGACAGCTGGAAACACCATATATTTT. It yields the protein CASSWDSGTAGNTIYF.

This clone was detected only once. V is TRBV2 and J is TRBJ1-3; 9 nucleotides agree with TRBD1. The CDR3 runs 15 residues. Germline loops: CDR1 SNHLY, CDR2 FYNNEI. J gave up 3 bases and V 6 bases, and 6 bases lay outside the gene matches. This CDR3 reads CASSGGTGYGNTIYF. CDR3 nucleotide sequence: TGTGCCAGCAGCGGGGGGACAGGGTATGGAAACACCATATATTTT. The variable domain in full, with the rest retrieved from reference TRBV2 and TRBJ1-3, is EPEVTQTPSHQVTQMGQEVILRCVPISNHLYFYWYRQILGQKVEFLVSFYNNEISEKSEIFDDQFSVERPDGSNFTLKIRSTKLEDSAMYFCASSGGTGYGNTIYFGEGSWLTVV.

V gene TRBV6-5 combines with J gene TRBJ2-7; weak D call: TRBD2 (5 bases). Germline CDR1 reads MNHEY; CDR2 reads SVGAGI. The CDR3 has 16 residues. With 2 bases removed from V and 1 base from J, the gap between germline ends came to 15 bases. This CDR3 is CASSYAWTEDSYEQYF. In DNA, the CDR3 is TGTGCCAGCAGTTACGCTTGGACGGAGGATTCCTACGAGCAGTACTTC.

V and J are TRBV28 and TRBJ2-7; D may be TRBD2 (7 bases). The V gene's germline CDR1 is MDHEN and CDR2 SYDVKM. The CDR3 runs to 16 residues. With 2 bases removed from V and 0 bases from J, the gap between germline ends came to 14 bases. The CDR3: CASSLAWGGASYEQYF. In DNA form, the CDR3 reads TGTGCCAGCAGTTTAGCCTGGGGGGGGGCCTCCTACGAGCAGTACTTC.

The chain recombines TRBV5-1 with TRBJ2-3; 13 bases map to TRBD2. Unmatched junction bases numbered 14, after V lost 4 bases and J lost 3 bases. The germline gives CDR1 SGHRS, CDR2 YFSETQ. The CDR3 extends over 19 amino acids. The CDR3 is CASSGPRTSGGIGTDTQYF. For the CDR3, the DNA is TGCGCCAGCAGCGGGCCCAGGACTAGCGGGGGCATCGGGACAGATACGCAGTATTTT.

In regard to this clone: A read error may produce the germline difference seen at one junction end. The rearrangement uses TRBV7-3 and TRBJ2-2; 10 bases align to TRBD1. The CDR3 is 18 residues long. The V gene's germline CDR1 is SGHTA and CDR2 FQGTGA. In DNA, the CDR3 is TGTGCCAGCAGCTTAAGGGGCACGGGACAGGGGAACGCCGGGGAGCTGTTTTTT. Encoded protein: CASSLRGTGQGNAGELFF. Combining the CDR3 with reference TRBV7-3 and TRBJ2-2 gives the whole variable domain GAGVSQTPSNKVTEKGKYVELRCDPISGHTALYWYRQSLGQGPEFLIYFQGTGAADDSGLPNDRFFAVRPEGSVSTLKIQRTERGDSAVYLCASSLRGTGQGNAGELFFGEGSRLTVL.

This clone was detected once. The chain employs TRBV28 and TRBJ1-5; D possibly corresponds to TRBD1 (5 bases). The CDR3 has 13 amino acids. V was pared by 2 bases and J by 7 bases, with 9 bases between. In germline, CDR1 is MDHEN, CDR2 SYDVKM. In DNA form, the CDR3 reads TGTGCCAGCAGTTTAGCAGGGCCCCAGCCCCAGCATTTT. Protein product: CASSLAGPQPQHF.

This clone was seen more than once but under ten times. The rearrangement links TRBV6-4 to TRBJ2-5, with a weak D call TRBD2 (6 bases). This CDR3 contains 16 residues. Germline V gene lookup returns CDR1 MRHNA and CDR2 SNTAGT. The V end lost 11 bases, the J end lost 4 bases, and 26 bases lay between the germline ends. CDR3 DNA sequence: TGTGCCGGTAAATTACTAGCTCACCTCGGGGGAGAGACCCAGTACTTC. It translates to CAGKLLAHLGGETQYF.